The clone carrying this TCR beta chain occurred many times. The sample comes from a study of identical twins. MiXCR, run by TCRdb on the 5' RACE reads, gives a single entry per CDR3 protein. The sample holds a few hundred thousand distinct CDR3 sequences, roughly 10% seen once. J lost 3 bases, V lost 5 bases, and 3 bases had no gene match. The length of the CDR3 is 14 residues. Germline CDR1 and CDR2: SGHRS and YFSETQ. The chain couples TRBV5-1 to TRBJ2-3, with TRBD2 identical over 10 bases. Sequenced material: naive T cells sorted from blood. This receptor was obtained from a woman aged 45-65 years in good health. The CDR3 DNA is TGCGCCAGCAGTTTGACTAGCGGGACAGATACGCAGTATTTT. Translated: CASSLTSGTDTQYF. The whole variable domain, remainder taken from reference TRBV5-1 and TRBJ2-3, is KAGVTQTPRYLIKTRGQQVTLSCSPISGHRSVSWYQQTPGQGLQFLFEYFSETQRNKGNFPGRFSGRQFSNSRSEMNVSTLELGDSALYLCASSLTSGTDTQYFGPGTRLTVL.